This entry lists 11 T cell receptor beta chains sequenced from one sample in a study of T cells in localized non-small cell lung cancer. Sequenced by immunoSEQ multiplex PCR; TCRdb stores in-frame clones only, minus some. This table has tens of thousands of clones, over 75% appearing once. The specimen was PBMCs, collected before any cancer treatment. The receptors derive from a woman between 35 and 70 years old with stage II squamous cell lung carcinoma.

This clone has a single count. The CDR3 DNA reads TGTGCCAGTAGTATAGATCTATATCGGGCTGAAGCTTTCTTT. Protein product: CASSIDLYRAEAFF. The chain recombines TRBV19 with TRBJ1-1; the D is unclear. Trimming cost V 0 bases and J 6 bases, with 11 bases left between them. Per germline, CDR1 LNHDA and CDR2 SQIVND (reference sequence). The CDR3 has 14 residues.

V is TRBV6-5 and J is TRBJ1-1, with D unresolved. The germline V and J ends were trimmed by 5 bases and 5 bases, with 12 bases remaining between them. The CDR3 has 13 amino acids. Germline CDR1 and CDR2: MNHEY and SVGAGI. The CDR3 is CASSRPRGTEAFF. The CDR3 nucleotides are TGTGCCAGCAGTCGCCCTCGGGGTACTGAAGCTTTCTTT.

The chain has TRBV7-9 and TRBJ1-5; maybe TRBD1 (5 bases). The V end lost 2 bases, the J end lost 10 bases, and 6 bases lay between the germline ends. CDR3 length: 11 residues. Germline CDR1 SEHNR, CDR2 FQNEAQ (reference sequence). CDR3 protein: CASSLRGPQHF. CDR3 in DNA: TGTGCCAGCAGCTTAAGGGGACCCCAGCATTTT.

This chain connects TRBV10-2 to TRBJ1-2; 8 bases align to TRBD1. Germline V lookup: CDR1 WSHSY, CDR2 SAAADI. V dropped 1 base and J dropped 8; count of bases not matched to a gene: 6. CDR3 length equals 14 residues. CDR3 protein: CASSEFTGGYGYTF. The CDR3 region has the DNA TGCGCCAGCAGTGAGTTTACAGGGGGTTACGGCTACACCTTC.

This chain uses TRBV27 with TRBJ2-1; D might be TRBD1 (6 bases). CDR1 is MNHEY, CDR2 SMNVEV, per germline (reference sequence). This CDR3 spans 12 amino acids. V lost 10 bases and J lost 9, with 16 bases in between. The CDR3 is CATLGASGEQFF. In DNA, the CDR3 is TGTGCCACCTTGGGGGCGTCGGGTGAGCAGTTCTTC.

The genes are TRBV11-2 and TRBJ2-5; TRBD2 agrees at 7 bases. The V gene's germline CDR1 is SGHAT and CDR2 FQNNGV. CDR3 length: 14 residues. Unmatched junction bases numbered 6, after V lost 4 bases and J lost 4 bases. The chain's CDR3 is CASSSSRGGETQYF. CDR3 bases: TGTGCCAGCAGCTCATCCCGCGGGGGAGAGACCCAGTACTTC.

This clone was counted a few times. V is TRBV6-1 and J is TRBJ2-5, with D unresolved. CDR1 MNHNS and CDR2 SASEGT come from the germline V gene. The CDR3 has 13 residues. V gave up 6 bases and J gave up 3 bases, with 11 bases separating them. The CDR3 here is CASSVATEETQYF. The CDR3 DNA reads TGTGCCAGCAGCGTGGCGACGGAAGAGACCCAGTACTTC.

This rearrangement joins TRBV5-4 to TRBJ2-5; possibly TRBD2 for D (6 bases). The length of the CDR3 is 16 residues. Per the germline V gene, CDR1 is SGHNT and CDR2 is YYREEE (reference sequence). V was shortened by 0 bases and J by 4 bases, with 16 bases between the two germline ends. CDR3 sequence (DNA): TGTGCCAGCAGCTTGGGGTTGACGGGAGTAGGAGAGACCCAGTACTTC. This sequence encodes CASSLGLTGVGETQYF.

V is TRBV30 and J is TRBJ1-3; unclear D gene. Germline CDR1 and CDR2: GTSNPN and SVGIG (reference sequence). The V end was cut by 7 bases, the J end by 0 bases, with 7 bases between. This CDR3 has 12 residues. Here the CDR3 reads CASLSSGNTIYF. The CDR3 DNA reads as TGTGCCTCCTTGAGCTCTGGAAACACCATATATTTT.

For the CDR3, the DNA is TGTGCCAGCAGCGTAGGCTATGAGCAGTTCTTC. This sequence encodes CASSVGYEQFF. The V call is TRBV6-5, the J call TRBJ2-1; unclear D gene. The germline V gene encodes CDR1 MNHEY and CDR2 SVGAGI. V lost 6 bases, J lost 8 bases, and 8 bases lay in between. The CDR3 length is 11 residues.

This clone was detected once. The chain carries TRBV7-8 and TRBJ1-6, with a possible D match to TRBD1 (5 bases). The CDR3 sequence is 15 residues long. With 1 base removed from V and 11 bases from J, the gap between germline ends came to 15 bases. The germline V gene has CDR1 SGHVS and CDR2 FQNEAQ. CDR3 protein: CASSLGPANRTPLHF. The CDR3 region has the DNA TGTGCCAGCAGCTTAGGGCCAGCTAACAGGACACCCCTCCACTTT.